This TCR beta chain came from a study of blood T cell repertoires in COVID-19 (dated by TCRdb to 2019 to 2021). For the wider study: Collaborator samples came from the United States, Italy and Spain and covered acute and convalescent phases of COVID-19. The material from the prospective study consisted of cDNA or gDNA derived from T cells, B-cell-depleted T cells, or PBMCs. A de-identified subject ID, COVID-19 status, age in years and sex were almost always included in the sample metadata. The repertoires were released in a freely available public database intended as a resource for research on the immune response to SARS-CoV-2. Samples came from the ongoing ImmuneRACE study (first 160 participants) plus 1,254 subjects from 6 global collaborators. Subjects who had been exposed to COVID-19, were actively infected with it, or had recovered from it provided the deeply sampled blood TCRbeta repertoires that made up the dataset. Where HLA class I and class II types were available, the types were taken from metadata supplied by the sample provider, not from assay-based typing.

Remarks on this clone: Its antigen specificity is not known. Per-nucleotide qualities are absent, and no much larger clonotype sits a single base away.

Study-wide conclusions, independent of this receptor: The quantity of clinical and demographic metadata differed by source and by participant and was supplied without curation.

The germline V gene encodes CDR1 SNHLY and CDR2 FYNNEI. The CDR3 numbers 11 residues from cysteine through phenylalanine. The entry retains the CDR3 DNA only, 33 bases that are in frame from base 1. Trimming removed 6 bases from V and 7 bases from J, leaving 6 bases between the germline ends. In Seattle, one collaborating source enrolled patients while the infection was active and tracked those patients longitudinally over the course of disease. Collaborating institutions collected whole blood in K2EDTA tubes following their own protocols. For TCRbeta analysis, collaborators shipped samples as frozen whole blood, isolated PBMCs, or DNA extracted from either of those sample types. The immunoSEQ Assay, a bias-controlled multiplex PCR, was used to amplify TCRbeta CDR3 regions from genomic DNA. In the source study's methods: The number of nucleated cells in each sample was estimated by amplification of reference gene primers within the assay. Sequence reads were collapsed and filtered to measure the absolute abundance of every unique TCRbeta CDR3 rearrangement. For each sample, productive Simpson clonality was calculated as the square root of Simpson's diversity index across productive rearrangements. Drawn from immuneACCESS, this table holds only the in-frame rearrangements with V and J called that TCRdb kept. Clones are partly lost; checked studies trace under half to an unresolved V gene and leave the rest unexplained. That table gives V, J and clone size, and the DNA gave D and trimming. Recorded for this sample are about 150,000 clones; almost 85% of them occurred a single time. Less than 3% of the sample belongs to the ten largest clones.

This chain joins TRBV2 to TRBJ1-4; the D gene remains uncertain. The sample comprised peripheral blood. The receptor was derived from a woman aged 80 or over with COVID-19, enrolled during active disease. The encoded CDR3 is CASRRSEKLFF. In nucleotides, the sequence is TGTGCCAGCAGGCGGAGTGAAAAACTGTTTTTT.